The subject of this entry is one TCR beta chain. Per the study methods: The assay estimated nucleated cells by amplifying reference gene primers. TCRdb's copy holds only in-frame clones and misses some; the assay was immunoSEQ multiplex PCR. That table supplies the V and J calls and clone size; D and trimming were determined from the DNA. The sample has 150,000 to 180,000 clones, roughly 78% seen once. This sample is drawn from a study of blood T cell repertoires in COVID-19. About the study: The study drew acute and convalescent COVID-19 samples from the United States, Italy and Spain. PBMCs, B-cell-depleted T cells, or T cells provided the cDNA or gDNA that made up the material.

The V end lost 7 bases, the J end lost 2 bases, and 20 bases lay between the germline ends. The CDR3 is 16 residues long. The germline CDR1 and CDR2 sequences are SGHDT and YYEEEE. The sequenced sample was peripheral blood. The receptor's source is a man older than 75 with acute or convalescent COVID-19. The chain uses TRBV5-6 and TRBJ2-3; possibly TRBD1 for D (5 bases). The CDR3 DNA reads as TGTGCCAGCCGACCCCCGTGGGGCGAAGACACAGATACGCAGTATTTT. It codes for CASRPPWGEDTDTQYF.